This T cell receptor beta chain was retrieved from a study of beta chain features in type 1 diabetes (dated by TCRdb to 2016 to 2019). Background on the whole study: Patients and healthy donors did not differ in mean age, gender distribution, total cell number or subset yield. Across all samples, roughly 110,000,000 sorted cells were examined, and cell number per subset correlated strongly with RNA yield. The study compared TCRB repertoires of sorted circulating CD4+ T cell subsets between recently diagnosed type 1 diabetes patients and matched healthy donors. Regulatory and stem cell-like memory subsets were isolated from only 8 patients and about eight healthy donors, whereas naive and central memory subsets came from all 28 donors.

The entire amount of isolated RNA was reverse transcribed using the High Capacity cDNA Reverse Transcription Kit, so the sequenced TCRB transcripts were expressed ones. Naive, central memory and regulatory T cell samples underwent deep immunoSEQ sequencing, averaging about 3.57 million total reads per sample. Sorted cells were lysed in RLT buffer, and RNA was extracted using DNase-treated RNeasy Micro or Mini kits according to cell number. To prevent cross-contamination, each cell subset was processed individually, whereas patient and healthy donor samples were processed jointly. Using the immunoSEQ multiplex PCR, TCRB sequences were amplified from cDNA into 87-bp fragments spanning the CDR3 region. Sequencing of the amplicons was performed on the Illumina HiSeq platform. The authors' analysis ran thus. Synthetic template baselines were used to correct PCR bias computationally, reads within Hamming distance 2 were collapsed together, and singletons that could not be merged were discarded. Reads were aligned to IMGT to assign V, D and J genes, CDR3 length, and insertions or deletions at six rearrangement sites. Clonotype counts were normalized to sorted cell number within each subset before computing true diversity and Gini coefficients with the tcR R package. The overlap coefficient, calculated on TCRB nucleotide sequences, was used to measure repertoire sharing. Out-of-frame TCRB sequences from naive cells were analyzed to stand in for the pre-selection repertoire. TCRdb stores this immuneACCESS table with in-frame sequences only. Part of the clones is absent; in the studies checked, under half of the shortfall reflects unresolved V genes, and no reason is known for the rest. For V, J and clone size, that table is used; D and trimming come from the DNA. The sample has roughly 700,000 clones on record, roughly 13% of them singletons. Less than 0.025% of the sample is held by the ten biggest clonotypes.

As regards this clone: Its antigen remains undetermined. Base quality data are lacking; no much larger clone is found one base away.

Results and caveats for the whole study, not just this receptor: In all four CD4+ subsets, TCRB CDR3 length was moderately but significantly shorter in type 1 diabetes patients. Because the HLA sub-analyses included only small numbers of individuals, any influence of HLA type on TCRB rearrangement was left unresolved. Because cDNA rather than genomic DNA was sequenced, highly expressing activated cells could have been over-represented, although no difference in activation and CD3 levels was found between groups. Patients with type 1 diabetes made fewer insertions and deleted more nucleotides at VDJ recombination sites, implying thymic rearrangement abnormalities. Naive, central memory and regulatory TCRB repertoires appeared more similar among patients than among healthy donors. PCR might favor shorter templates, but patient and control samples were amplified and corrected together, so any skew would affect both groups equally.

Each donor gave one peripheral blood draw, roughly 110 mL on average, collected into heparinised tubes. Using a panel that included CD45RO, CCR7, CD25, CD127, CD95 and CD27, naive, central memory, regulatory and stem cell-like memory CD4+ T cells were sorted on a BD FACSAria II. Purity was above 95% for every sorted population. PBMCs were isolated right away by Lymphoprep density gradient centrifugation and were stained directly, without culture. So that batch effects would be minimized, each experiment stained and sorted samples in pairs, pairing one healthy donor with one patient. Per the germline V gene, SGHDT is the CDR1 and YYEEEE is the CDR2. V lost 2 bases and J lost 7 bases, and the count of bases not matched to a germline gene is 8. The CDR3 contains 15 residues, cysteine and phenylalanine counted. The entry retains the CDR3 DNA only, 45 bases that are in frame from base 1.

Material for sequencing was naive CD4+ T cells from blood. According to the study, the label for this sample's cell subset or site signals: true naive CD4+ T cells. The V gene is TRBV5-6 and the J gene is TRBJ1-4; the central 7 bases match TRBD1. The source is a man aged 18-30 years with type 1 diabetes. Here is the DNA: TGTGCCAGCAGCTTTTGGACAGGCTGGGGTGAAAAACTGTTTTTT. Translation gives CASSFWTGWGEKLFF.